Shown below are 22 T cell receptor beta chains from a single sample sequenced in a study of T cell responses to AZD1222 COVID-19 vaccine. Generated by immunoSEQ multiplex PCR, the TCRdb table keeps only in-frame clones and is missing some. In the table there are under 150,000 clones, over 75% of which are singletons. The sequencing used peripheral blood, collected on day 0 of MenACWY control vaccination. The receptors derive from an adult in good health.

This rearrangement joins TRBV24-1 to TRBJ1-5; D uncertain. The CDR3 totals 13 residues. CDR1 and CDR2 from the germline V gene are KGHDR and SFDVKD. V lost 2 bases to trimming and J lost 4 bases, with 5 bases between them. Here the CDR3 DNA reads TGTGCCACCAGTGATTCCCAAAATCAGCCCCAGCATTTT. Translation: CATSDSQNQPQHF.

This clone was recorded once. CDR3 bases: TGTGCCAGCAGTTACGGGGCAGGGGGCGCTGGCTATGGCTACACCTTC. It translates to CASSYGAGGAGYGYTF. The chain employs TRBV6-5 and TRBJ1-2, with 8 nucleotides matching TRBD1. The CDR3 spans 16 residues. Germline CDR1 is MNHEY and CDR2 is SVGAGI. V dropped 2 bases and J dropped 4; count of bases not matched to a gene: 9.

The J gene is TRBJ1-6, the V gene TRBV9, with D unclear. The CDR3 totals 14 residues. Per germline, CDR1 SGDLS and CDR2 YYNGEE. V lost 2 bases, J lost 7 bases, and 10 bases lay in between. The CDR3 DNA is TGTGCCAGCAGCGTGCGGTCTTTAAATTCACCCCTCCACTTT. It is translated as CASSVRSLNSPLHF.

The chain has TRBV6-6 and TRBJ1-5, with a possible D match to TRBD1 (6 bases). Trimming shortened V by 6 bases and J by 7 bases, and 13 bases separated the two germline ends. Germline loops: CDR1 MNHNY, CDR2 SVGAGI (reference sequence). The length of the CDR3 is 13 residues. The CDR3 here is CASRPTGFQPQHF. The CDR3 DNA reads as TGTGCCAGCAGACCAACAGGGTTCCAGCCCCAGCATTTT.

The CDR3 here is CASGYSRNTIYF. CDR3 bases: TGTGCCAGTGGGTACAGTCGAAACACCATATATTTT. The rearrangement joins TRBV19 to TRBJ1-3; unclear D gene. The CDR3 has 12 residues. Per the germline V gene, CDR1 is LNHDA and CDR2 is SQIVND (reference sequence). The V end lost 8 bases, the J end lost 5 bases, and 10 bases lay between the germline ends.

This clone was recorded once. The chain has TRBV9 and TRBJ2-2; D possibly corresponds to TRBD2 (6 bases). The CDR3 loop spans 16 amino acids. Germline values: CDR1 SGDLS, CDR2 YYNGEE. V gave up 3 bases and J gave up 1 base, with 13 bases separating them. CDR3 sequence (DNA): TGTGCCAGCAGCGCGCGGGACCCCAGGAACACCGGGGAGCTGTTTTTT. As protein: CASSARDPRNTGELFF. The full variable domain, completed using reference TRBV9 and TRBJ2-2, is DSGVTQTPKHLITATGQRVTLRCSPRSGDLSVYWYQQSLDQGLQFLIQYYNGEERAKGNILERFSAQQFPDLHSELNLSSLELGDSALYFCASSARDPRNTGELFFGEGSRLTVL.

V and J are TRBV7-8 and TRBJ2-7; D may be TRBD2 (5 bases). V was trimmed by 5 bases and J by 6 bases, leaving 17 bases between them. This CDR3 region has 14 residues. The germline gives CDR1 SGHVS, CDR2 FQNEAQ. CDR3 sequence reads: CASSGGSSLGEQYF. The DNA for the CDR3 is TGTGCCAGCAGCGGAGGTTCTTCCCTAGGCGAGCAGTACTTC.

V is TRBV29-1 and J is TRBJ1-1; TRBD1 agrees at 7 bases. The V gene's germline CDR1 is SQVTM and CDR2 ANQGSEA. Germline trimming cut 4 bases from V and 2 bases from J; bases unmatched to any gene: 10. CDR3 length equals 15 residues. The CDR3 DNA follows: TGCAGCGTTGCCCGAAGGTCAGGGGGTAACACTGAAGCTTTCTTT. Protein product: CSVARRSGGNTEAFF.

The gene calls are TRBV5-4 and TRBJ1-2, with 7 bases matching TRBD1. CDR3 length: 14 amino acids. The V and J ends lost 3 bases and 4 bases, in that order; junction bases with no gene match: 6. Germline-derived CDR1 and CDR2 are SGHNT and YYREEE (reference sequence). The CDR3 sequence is CASSSGQLPYGYTF. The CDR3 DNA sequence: TGTGCCAGCAGCTCGGGACAGCTACCCTATGGCTACACCTTC.

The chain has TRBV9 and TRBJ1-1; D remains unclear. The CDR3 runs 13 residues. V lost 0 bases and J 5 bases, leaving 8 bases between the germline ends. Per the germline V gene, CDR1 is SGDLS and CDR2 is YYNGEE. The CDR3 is CASSVDPLTEAFF. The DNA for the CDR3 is TGTGCCAGCAGCGTAGACCCCTTGACTGAAGCTTTCTTT.

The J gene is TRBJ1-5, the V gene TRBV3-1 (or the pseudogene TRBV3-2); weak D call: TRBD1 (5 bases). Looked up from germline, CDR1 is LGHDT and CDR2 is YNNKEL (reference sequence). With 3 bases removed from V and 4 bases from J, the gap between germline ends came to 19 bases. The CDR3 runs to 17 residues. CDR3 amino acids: CASSQAGTGGPNQPQHF. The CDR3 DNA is TGTGCCAGCAGCCAGGCCGGGACGGGAGGACCTAATCAGCCCCAGCATTTT.

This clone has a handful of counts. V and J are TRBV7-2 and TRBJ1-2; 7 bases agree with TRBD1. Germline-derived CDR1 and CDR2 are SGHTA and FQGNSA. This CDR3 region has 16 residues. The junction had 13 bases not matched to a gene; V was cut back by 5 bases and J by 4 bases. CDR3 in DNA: TGTGCCAGCAGCCCAGACCCGGGACAGCTTGGCTATGGCTACACCTTC. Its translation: CASSPDPGQLGYGYTF.

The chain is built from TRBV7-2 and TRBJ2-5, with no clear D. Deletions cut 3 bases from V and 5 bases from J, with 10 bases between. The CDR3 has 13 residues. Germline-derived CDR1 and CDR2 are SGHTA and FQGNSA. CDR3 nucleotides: TGTGCCAGCAGCTTTGTGTCCCCGGAGACCCAGTACTTC. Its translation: CASSFVSPETQYF.

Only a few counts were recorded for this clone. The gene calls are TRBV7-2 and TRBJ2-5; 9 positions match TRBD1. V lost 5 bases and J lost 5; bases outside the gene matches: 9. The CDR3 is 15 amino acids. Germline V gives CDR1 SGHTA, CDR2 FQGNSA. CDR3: CASSPDRGGHETQYF. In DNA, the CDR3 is TGTGCCAGCAGCCCCGACAGGGGGGGCCACGAGACCCAGTACTTC.

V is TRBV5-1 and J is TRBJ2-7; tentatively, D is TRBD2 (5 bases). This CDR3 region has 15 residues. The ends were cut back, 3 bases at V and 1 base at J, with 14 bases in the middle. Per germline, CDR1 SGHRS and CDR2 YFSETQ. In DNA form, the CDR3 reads TGCGCCAGCAGCTCAGAGGGTCAGTATTCCTACGAGCAGTACTTC. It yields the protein CASSSEGQYSYEQYF.

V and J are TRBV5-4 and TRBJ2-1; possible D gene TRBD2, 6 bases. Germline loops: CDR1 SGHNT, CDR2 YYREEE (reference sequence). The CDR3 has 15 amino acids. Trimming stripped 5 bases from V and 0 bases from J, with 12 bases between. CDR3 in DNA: TGTGCCAGCAGAAGTCGGGGGAGCTCCTACAATGAGCAGTTCTTC. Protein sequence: CASRSRGSSYNEQFF.

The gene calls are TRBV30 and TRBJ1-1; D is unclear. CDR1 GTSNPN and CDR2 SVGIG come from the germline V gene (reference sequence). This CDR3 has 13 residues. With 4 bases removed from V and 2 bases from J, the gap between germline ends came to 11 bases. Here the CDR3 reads CAWNKQPNTEAFF. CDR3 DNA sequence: TGTGCCTGGAATAAGCAGCCAAACACTGAAGCTTTCTTT.

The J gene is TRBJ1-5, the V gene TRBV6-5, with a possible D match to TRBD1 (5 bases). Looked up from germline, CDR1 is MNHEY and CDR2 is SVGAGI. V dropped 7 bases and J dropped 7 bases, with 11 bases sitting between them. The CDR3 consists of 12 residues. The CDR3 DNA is TGTGCCAGCACACGGGGGAACCAGCCCCAGCATTTT. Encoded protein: CASTRGNQPQHF.

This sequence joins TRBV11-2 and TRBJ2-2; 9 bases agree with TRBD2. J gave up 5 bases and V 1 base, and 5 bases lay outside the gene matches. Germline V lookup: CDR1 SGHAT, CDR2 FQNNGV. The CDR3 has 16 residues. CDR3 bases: TGTGCCAGCAGCTTAGCCCGGCTAGCGGGGACCGGGGAGCTGTTTTTT. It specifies CASSLARLAGTGELFF.

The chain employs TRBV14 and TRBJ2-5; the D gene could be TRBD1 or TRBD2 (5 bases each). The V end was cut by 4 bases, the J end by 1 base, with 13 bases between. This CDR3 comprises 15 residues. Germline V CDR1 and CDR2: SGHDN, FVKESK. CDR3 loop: CASSPPWGSQETQYF. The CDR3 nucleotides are TGTGCCAGCAGCCCACCCTGGGGGTCCCAAGAGACCCAGTACTTC.

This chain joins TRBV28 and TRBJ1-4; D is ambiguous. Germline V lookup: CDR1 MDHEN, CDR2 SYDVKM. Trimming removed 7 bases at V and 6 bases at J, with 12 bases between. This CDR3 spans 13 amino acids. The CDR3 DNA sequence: TGTGCCAGCACCTGGGGTCCGCATGAAAAACTGTTTTTT. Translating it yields CASTWGPHEKLFF. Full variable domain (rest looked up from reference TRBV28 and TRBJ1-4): DVKVTQSSRYLVKRTGEKVFLECVQDMDHENMFWYRQDPGLGLRLIYFSYDVKMKEKGDIPEGYSVSREKKERFSLILESASTNQTSMYLCASTWGPHEKLFFGSGTQLSVL.

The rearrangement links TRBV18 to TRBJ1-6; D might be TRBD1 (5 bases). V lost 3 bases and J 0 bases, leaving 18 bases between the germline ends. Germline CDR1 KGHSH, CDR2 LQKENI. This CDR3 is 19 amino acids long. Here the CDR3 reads CASSPLGQAGSSYNSPLHF. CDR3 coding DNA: TGTGCCAGCTCACCCCTCGGGCAGGCAGGGAGCTCCTATAATTCACCCCTCCACTTT.